Listed below are T cell receptor beta chains from one sample, sequenced in a study of CD8 T cells in Susac syndrome. TCRdb re-derived calls from the immunoSEQ multiplex PCR reads in MiXCR, one entry per CDR3 protein. The table includes about 240,000 distinct CDR3 sequences, 96% detected once. The sample consisted of CD4+ T cells from PBMCs. These receptors came from a human donor with Susac syndrome. CDR3s include the opening cysteine and the closing phenylalanine or tryptophan. D genes are given only for firm matches. Size is stated for part of the rows, as once, few or many counts, or as a class when the clone is expanded.

clone_size d_call j_call v_call cdr3_nt cdr3_aa
once - TRBJ1-2 TRBV30 TGTGCCTGGAGTATAGGGGAAGGCTACACCTTC CAWSIGEGYTF
- - TRBJ1-4 TRBV29-1 TGCAGCGTTGTGGGGGGAGCTAATGAAAAACTGTTTTTT CSVVGGANEKLFF
- - TRBJ1-1 TRBV23-1 TGCGCCAGCAGCACCCCCCCAGAAGCTTTCTTT CASSTPPEAFF
once - TRBJ2-5 TRBV7-9 TGTGCCAGCAGCTCAGCGGACGGATTAGAGACCCAGTACTTC CASSSADGLETQYF
- - TRBJ1-2 TRBV12-3/TRBV12-4 TGTGCCAGCAGTTCAATGGGGGCGATCCACTATGGCTACACCTTC CASSSMGAIHYGYTF
- - TRBJ1-2 TRBV29-1 TGCAGCGTTGGTTTGGGGGCTGGCTACACCTTC CSVGLGAGYTF
- - TRBJ2-4 TRBV2 TGTGCCAGCAGGTGGGGGGAGATTCAGTACTTC CASRWGEIQYF
- TRBD2 TRBJ2-2 TRBV2 TGTGCCGCAGGGCTAGCGGGAGGCGCGAACACCGGGGAGCTGTTTTTT CAAGLAGGANTGELFF
- - TRBJ2-4 TRBV20-1 TGCAGTGCCTTAAGACAGGGAGGAAACATTCAGTACTTC CSALRQGGNIQYF
- - TRBJ1-1 TRBV29-1 TGCAGCGTTGAGCGGGCGGGGGGGAACACTGAAGCTTTCTTT CSVERAGGNTEAFF
- - TRBJ2-7 TRBV29-1 TGCAGCGCGACAGGTAATCCCTACGAGCAGTACTTC CSATGNPYEQYF
- - TRBJ2-3 TRBV24-1 TGTGCCACCAGTGAGACACCCGTAAACGCAGATACGCAGTATTTT CATSETPVNADTQYF
- TRBD2 TRBJ2-7 TRBV7-6 TGTGCCAGCAGGCCACTAGCGGACTACTACGAGCAGTACTTC CASRPLADYYEQYF
- TRBD2 TRBJ2-5 TRBV20-1 TGCAGTGCTACCGGACTAGCGGGAGAAACGACCCAGTACTTC CSATGLAGETTQYF
- - TRBJ2-2 TRBV24-1 TGTGCCACCAGTGACGGCGGGACAACGAACACCGGGGAGCTGTTTTTT CATSDGGTTNTGELFF
- TRBD2 TRBJ2-7 TRBV4-1 TGCGCCAGCAGCCACATAGCGGGAGGGCCTGACGAGCAGTACTTC CASSHIAGGPDEQYF
- - TRBJ2-3 TRBV18 TGTGCCAGCTCACCCCCTCTTGATACGCAGTATTTT CASSPPLDTQYF
- - TRBJ1-5 TRBV30 TGTGCCTGGAGTCCCACGACAGATCAGCCCCAGCATTTT CAWSPTTDQPQHF